The entry below gives a single TCR beta chain sequence along with its context. Methods used by the authors: Amplification from reference gene primers served as the basis for estimated nucleated cell counts. TCRdb keeps only in-frame clones here, not all; method: immunoSEQ multiplex PCR. Clone size and the V and J calls come from that table; the DNA yielded D and trimming. The sample holds roughly 150,000 clones; just over 90% are singletons and the top ten take more than 2%. The CDR3 covers 14 residues. CDR1 KGHSH and CDR2 LQKENI come from the germline V gene. The ends lost 4 bases at V and 2 bases at J; junction bases unmatched: 2. This sample is drawn from a study of blood T cell repertoires in COVID-19. Across the study: Donors in the United States, Italy and Spain gave samples during acute or convalescent COVID-19. In each case, the material was cDNA or gDNA derived from T cells, B-cell-depleted T cells, or PBMCs.

The chain carries TRBV18 and TRBJ1-3; TRBD1 matches 7 bases. The sample taken for sequencing was peripheral blood. The source of this sequence is a man between 18 and 29 years old with acute or convalescent COVID-19. CDR3 protein: CASSLGTAGNTIYF. CDR3 in DNA: TGTGCCAGCTCACTCGGGACAGCTGGAAACACCATATATTTT.